Following are 20 T cell receptor beta chains from one sample sequenced in a study of T cell repertoires in cytomegalovirus infection. TCRdb processed the reads anew with MiXCR; each CDR3 protein has one entry. The repertoire holds more than 150,000 distinct CDR3 sequences, with approximately 19% as singletons. The specimen sequenced was PBMCs. These receptors all stem from a human donor in good health (CMV status not recorded). Some clones in this sample may be carry-over from other donors' samples.

The CDR3 DNA sequence: TGTGCCAGCGGAGCCCCGGACTACACAGATACGCAGTATTTT. Encoded protein: CASGAPDYTDTQYF. The chain has TRBV5-4 and TRBJ2-3; possible D gene TRBD2, 6 bases. The CDR3 extends over 14 amino acids. V lost 7 bases and J lost 2, with 14 bases in between. Germline loops: CDR1 SGHNT, CDR2 YYREEE (reference sequence).

This clonotype was seen a handful of times. The chain joins TRBV20-1 to TRBJ2-5; 8 nucleotides match TRBD2. There are 13 residues in the CDR3. J lost 5 bases, V lost 6 bases, and 8 bases had no gene match. Germline V CDR1 and CDR2: DFQATT, SNEGSKA (reference sequence). CDR3 in amino acids: CSAIAGIGETQYF. The CDR3 DNA sequence: TGCAGTGCCATAGCGGGAATCGGGGAGACCCAGTACTTC.

This clonotype was detected ten times or more. The chain has TRBV12-3 or TRBV12-4 and TRBJ2-7; TRBD1 matches at 7 bases. The CDR3 runs 14 residues. With 5 bases clipped from V and 3 bases from J, the junction kept 7 bases outside the gene matches. CDR3 loop: CASSPLGQIYEQYF. The CDR3 nucleotides are TGTGCCAGCAGTCCCTTGGGACAGATCTACGAGCAGTACTTC.

On this clonotype itself: A much bigger clone sits one base away, suggesting this may be a read error. This chain connects TRBV23-1 to TRBJ1-5; tentatively, D is TRBD1 (6 bases). TRBV23-1 is classed as an ORF, of uncertain function. The CDR3 is made up of 15 amino acids. Here the CDR3 reads CASTTPGTSNPPQHF. For the CDR3, the DNA is TGCGCCAGCACCACCCCCGGGACAAGCAATCCGCCCCAGCATTTT.

V is TRBV6-6 and J is TRBJ2-1, with 9 bases identical to TRBD1. From germline, CDR1 is MNHNY and CDR2 SVGAGI (reference sequence). This CDR3 is built from 16 residues. V trimming: 2 bases; J trimming: 8 bases; junction bases outside the gene matches: 10. CDR3 nucleotide sequence: TGTGCCAGCAGTTACAAGAAATTTACAGGGGGCTATGAGCAGTTCTTC. Translated: CASSYKKFTGGYEQFF.

V and J are TRBV5-1 and TRBJ1-2; TRBD1 is a possible D gene (6 bases). This CDR3 contains 15 residues. The V end was cut by 4 bases, the J end by 4 bases, with 17 bases between. In germline, CDR1 is SGHRS, CDR2 YFSETQ. The CDR3 DNA sequence: TGCGCCAGCAGCGGCGCCGGACAGAGGGGCTATGGCTACACCTTC. Translation gives CASSGAGQRGYGYTF.

This clonotype has just a few counts. The rearrangement links TRBV20-1 to TRBJ2-2, with D possibly called TRBD1 or TRBD2 (5 bases each). This CDR3 comprises 14 residues. The germline V gene has CDR1 DFQATT and CDR2 SNEGSKA (reference sequence). The ends were cut back, 5 bases at V and 4 bases at J, with 14 bases in the middle. CDR3 amino acids: CSAPMGTATGELFF. The CDR3 bases are TGCAGTGCTCCAATGGGGACCGCCACCGGGGAGCTGTTTTTT.

The gene calls are TRBV30 and TRBJ2-1, with 12 bases aligning to TRBD2. The V and J ends lost 4 bases and 6 bases, in that order; junction bases with no gene match: 1. Germline V lookup: CDR1 GTSNPN, CDR2 SVGIG (reference sequence). CDR3 size: 13 residues. CDR3 coding DNA: TGTGCCTGGACTAGCGGGGGGGGCAATGAGCAGTTCTTC. As protein: CAWTSGGGNEQFF.

To note about this clonotype: This clone may be a read error of a much larger clone one base away. V and J are TRBV7-9 and TRBJ2-2; no firm D call. V dropped 4 bases and J dropped 1 base, with 7 bases sitting between them. The CDR3 is 14 residues long. Germline V lookup: CDR1 SEHNR, CDR2 FQNEAQ (reference sequence). CDR3 bases: TGTGCCAGCAGCTCGGAGTGGAACACCGGGGAGCTGTTTTTT. It encodes CASSSEWNTGELFF.

V gene TRBV7-9 combines with J gene TRBJ2-1, with 10 bases fitting TRBD1. Trimming removed 5 bases from V and 6 bases from J; junction bases left unmatched: 4. The germline CDR1 and CDR2 sequences are SEHNR and FQNEAQ (reference sequence). There are 14 residues in the CDR3. The CDR3 is CASSPGTGANEQFF. The CDR3 coding sequence is TGTGCCAGCAGCCCCGGGACAGGGGCCAATGAGCAGTTCTTC. Filled out from reference TRBV7-9 and TRBJ2-1, the complete variable domain reads DTGVSQNPRHKITKRGQNVTFRCDPISEHNRLYWYRQTLGQGPEFLTYFQNEAQLEKSRLLSDRFSAERPKGSFSTLEIQRTEQGDSAMYLCASSPGTGANEQFFGPGTRLTVL.

V usage is TRBV10-3 and J usage is TRBJ2-5; D call uncertain. Germline V gives CDR1 ENHRY, CDR2 SYGVKD. V lost 6 bases, J lost 4 bases, and 15 bases lay in between. This CDR3 region has 14 residues. The CDR3 sequence: CAISPGPRLETQYF. The CDR3 nucleotides are TGTGCCATCAGCCCAGGCCCGCGGTTAGAGACCCAGTACTTC.

This clonotype was seen ten or more times. The V gene is TRBV7-6, the J gene TRBJ1-4, with a weak D call TRBD1 (6 bases). Germline CDR1 SGHVS, CDR2 FNYEAQ. The CDR3 consists of 14 residues. Between the trimmed V and J ends, which lost 5 bases and 8 bases, there was a span of 15 bases. This chain's CDR3 is CASSIRDIGEKLFF. Written as DNA, the CDR3 is TGTGCCAGCAGCATCCGGGACATTGGAGAAAAACTGTTTTTT.

This clonotype was detected only a few times. This chain connects TRBV28 to TRBJ1-6, with 8 bases matching TRBD1. Germline lookup yields CDR1 MDHEN and CDR2 SYDVKM. Losses at the gene ends were 3 bases for V and 7 bases for J; bases not matched to a gene: 5. This CDR3 has 15 residues. CDR3 loop: CASSLGQARNSPLHF. The CDR3 DNA follows: TGTGCCAGCAGTTTGGGACAGGCAAGGAATTCACCCCTCCACTTT.

This clonotype has a count of ten or more. The chain joins TRBV7-9 to TRBJ2-1; 9 bases align to TRBD2. The CDR3 loop spans 16 amino acids. The germline V gene encodes CDR1 SEHNR and CDR2 FQNEAQ (reference sequence). V lost 4 bases and J lost 0; bases outside the gene matches: 4. DNA for the CDR3: TGTGCCAGCAGCTCGACTAGCGGCGGCTCCTACAATGAGCAGTTCTTC. The encoded protein is CASSSTSGGSYNEQFF.

In this sample, this clonotype turned up many times. The gene calls are TRBV11-2 and TRBJ2-5, with 7 bases fitting TRBD1. The CDR3 covers 15 residues. The trim removed 5 bases at V and 1 base at J, leaving 7 bases unmatched. CDR1 SGHAT and CDR2 FQNNGV come from the germline V gene. The CDR3: CASSNWDSSQETQYF. The CDR3 bases are TGTGCCAGCAGCAATTGGGACAGCTCCCAAGAGACCCAGTACTTC.

V is TRBV6-5 and J is TRBJ1-1; D call uncertain. CDR1 and CDR2 (germline): MNHEY, SVGAGI. The CDR3 has 13 amino acids. V dropped 5 bases and J dropped 11 bases, with 18 bases sitting between them. The CDR3 nucleotides are TGTGCCAGCAGTGAAACACCGATAGACGGGGCTTTCTTT. The encoded protein is CASSETPIDGAFF.

The table lists this clonotype with many counts. V and J are TRBV7-2 and TRBJ1-1, with TRBD1 as a possible D gene (6 bases). CDR1 SGHTA and CDR2 FQGNSA come from the germline V gene. The CDR3 is made up of 15 amino acids. Trimming shortened V by 5 bases and J by 6 bases, and 19 bases separated the two germline ends. CDR3 nucleotides: TGTGCCAGCAGCCGGGGGGGCCCCATCGAGTCTGAAGCTTTCTTT. Its translation is CASSRGGPIESEAFF.

This clonotype has just a few counts. The chain links TRBV7-9 to TRBJ2-7; D is perhaps TRBD2 (6 bases). Looked up from germline, CDR1 is SEHNR and CDR2 is FQNEAQ (reference sequence). The CDR3 has 16 residues. Trimming took off 4 bases at V and 2 bases at J, with 18 bases between the two ends. The CDR3 protein is CASSSSGTLLTYEQYF. CDR3 coding DNA: TGTGCCAGCAGCTCCTCAGGGACTCTCCTGACCTACGAGCAGTACTTC.

V and J are TRBV15 and TRBJ1-2; D gene unclear. CDR3 length: 13 amino acids. The V gene's germline CDR1 is LNHNV and CDR2 YYDKDF (reference sequence). Trimming stripped 0 bases from V and 8 bases from J, with 10 bases between. The CDR3 sequence: CATSREDGGGYTF. The CDR3 nucleotides are TGTGCCACCAGCAGAGAGGATGGTGGAGGCTACACCTTC. The complete variable domain, with remaining parts taken from reference TRBV15 and TRBJ1-2, reads DAMVIQNPRYQVTQFGKPVTLSCSQTLNHNVMYWYQQKSSQAPKLLFHYYDKDFNNEADTPDNFQSRRPNTSFCFLDIRSPGLGDTAMYLCATSREDGGGYTFGSGTRLTVV.

The chain has TRBV29-1 and TRBJ2-2, with 7 bases matching TRBD1. J gave up 0 bases and V 7 bases, and 5 bases lay outside the gene matches. This CDR3 contains 14 residues. CDR1 and CDR2 (germline): SQVTM, ANQGSEA. The DNA for the CDR3 is TGCAGCGGGGTAGGGGGCCCGAACACCGGGGAGCTGTTTTTT. Translation gives CSGVGGPNTGELFF.